This T cell receptor beta chain originates from a study of cytomegalovirus exposure and HLA in healthy donors. Study-wide findings and caveats: Most of the TCR beta V segments (in an earlier analysis) were productive either about 87% or about 30% of the time.

This clone was observed a few times. Its antigen is not identified. The CDR3 totals 16 residues. J gave up 7 bases and V 0 bases, and 10 bases lay outside the gene matches. In germline, CDR1 is SGHAT, CDR2 FQNNGV. Researchers ran the PCR with 60 Vbeta and 13 Jbeta primers. TCRdb keeps only in-frame clones here, not all; method: immunoSEQ multiplex PCR. The top ten hold approximately 7.6% of the sample, which has around 69,000 clones, less than 75% seen once. V usage is TRBV11-2 and J usage is TRBJ1-2; 8 nucleotides align to TRBD1. This clonotype was obtained from a man aged 40-49 years in good health and CMV-seropositive. Sequencing used PBMCs. The CDR3 DNA sequence: TGTGCCAGCAGCTTAGAGGGGTCAGGGGGCTATGGTGGCTACACCTTC. This sequence encodes CASSLEGSGGYGGYTF.